The clone carrying this TCR beta chain appeared many times. Its antigen is not identified. This specimen comes from a study of neurological immune-mediated disorders. 5'RACE with 10-nucleotide random UMIs produced the cDNA. Every sequencing run produced over 160 million TCR-beta sequences, and the sequences from any one run covered 15-18 subjects. TCRdb fed the 5' RACE reads into MiXCR, producing one record per CDR3 protein. Counted here are around 66,000 distinct CDR3 sequences, under 5.5% occurring once; the ten biggest clones make up 2% to 2.5%. Findings and limits, study-wide: In HTLV-1-associated myelopathy, TCR clonal expansion was greatest, whereas multiple sclerosis had the least, falling below healthy controls. Phylogenetic grouping assigned the repertoires of 18 of 34 multiple sclerosis patients to one related-CDR3 cluster, which constitutes a possible signature.

The TCR originated in a woman in her seventies with multiple sclerosis. Sequencing was done on a sample of PBMCs.

The CDR3 DNA sequence: TGTGCCAGCGGGCTAGCGGGAGTAGGAACCGGGGAGCTGTTTTTT. It codes for CASGLAGVGTGELFF. The chain combines TRBV12-3 or TRBV12-4 with TRBJ2-2, with 10 bases aligning to TRBD2. J was trimmed by 5 bases and V by 8 bases; bases with no gene match: 8. The CDR3 loop spans 15 amino acids.